Shown below are 29 T cell receptor beta chains from a single sample sequenced in a study of tumor-infiltrating lymphocytes in primary liver carcinoma. With 500 ng total RNA as template and a constant-region primer, TCR beta cDNA was made. Slightly modified ARM-PCR served as the procedure for the TCR beta libraries. These libraries came from three rounds of nested multiplex PCR. Amplification in the first two PCR rounds was performed using TRBV1-TRBV30 forward primers and a C-beta reverse primer for roughly 10 cycles each. A single record per CDR3 protein comes from TCRdb applying MiXCR to the multiplex PCR reads. The sample includes about 37,000 distinct CDR3 sequences, roughly 73% of them seen just once. Extraction of RNA together with DNA used about 18-31 mg of unsorted bulk tissue. The specimen was tumor-adjacent normal liver tissue. The receptors derive from a man aged 40-50 years with primary liver carcinoma and hepatitis B virus infection.

The rearrangement uses TRBV30 and TRBJ1-6, with D possibly being TRBD1 (5 bases). In germline, CDR1 is GTSNPN, CDR2 SVGIG (reference sequence). The CDR3 has 13 residues. V lost 4 bases to trimming and J lost 10 bases, with 14 bases between them. CDR3 sequence (DNA): TGTGCCTGGATCGCGCGGGGGGAGTCACCCCTCCACTTT. Translation gives CAWIARGESPLHF.

On this clonotype itself: At one end the junction does not follow the germline gene, possibly because of a read error. This rearrangement joins TRBV30 to TRBJ1-5; no reliable D call. Germline V gene sequence: CDR1 GTSNPN, CDR2 SVGIG (reference sequence). The CDR3 is 13 amino acids. The CDR3 protein is CAWSAQYNQSQHF. CDR3 DNA sequence: TGTGCCTGGAGTGCCCAGTACAATCAGTCCCAGCACTTT.

Remarks on this clonotype: At one of its ends the junction is not consistent with the germline gene, which may arise from a read error. The chain joins TRBV6-5 to TRBJ2-1; TRBD2 matches at 10 bases. Germline V gene sequence: CDR1 MNHEY, CDR2 SVGAGI. This CDR3 has 16 residues. The CDR3 DNA sequence: TGTGCCAGCCGTCGAGAGGGACTAGCGCTTTACAACGAGCAGCTCTTC. This translates into CASRREGLALYNEQLF.

This chain connects TRBV29-1 to TRBJ2-1, with D possibly matching TRBD2 (5 bases). The germline gives CDR1 SQVTM, CDR2 ANQGSEA. The CDR3 length is 14 residues. CDR3 protein: CIASGIGWDNEQFF. The CDR3 coding sequence is TGCATCGCCTCCGGGATAGGGTGGGACAATGAGCAGTTCTTC.

Worth noting for this clonotype: This CDR3 is missing its conserved last phenylalanine or tryptophan, likely due to a read error. The chain combines TRBV6-1 with TRBJ2-1; 8 nucleotides agree with TRBD2. Looked up from germline, CDR1 is MNHNS and CDR2 is SASEGT. The CDR3 has 15 residues. This chain's CDR3 is CASSEEAGGYNKQFL. CDR3 sequence (DNA): TGTGCCAGCAGTGAAGAGGCGGGAGGATACAATAAGCAGTTCTTG.

The V and J genes are TRBV5-1 and TRBJ1-1; no clear D gene. Trimming took off 3 bases at V and 6 bases at J, with 6 bases between the two ends. Germline values: CDR1 SGHRS, CDR2 YFSETQ. This CDR3 has 11 amino acids. The CDR3 here is CASSSQSEAFF. CDR3 in DNA: TGCGCCAGCAGCTCCCAATCTGAAGCTTTCTTT.

This clonotype is deemed medium-sized (0.01 to 0.1%). The J gene is TRBJ1-5, the V gene TRBV12-3 or TRBV12-4; a weak D match, TRBD1 (6 bases). The ends were cut back, 8 bases at V and 6 bases at J, with 14 bases in the middle. This CDR3 region has 13 residues. CDR3 DNA: TGTGCCAGCCAGGGTTCGGGGGCTCAGCCCCAGCATTTT. This sequence encodes CASQGSGAQPQHF.

Comments on this clonotype: A much larger clone lies one base from this, so it may be a read error. The J gene is TRBJ2-1, the V gene TRBV24-1, with a weak D call TRBD1 (6 bases). V lost 5 bases and J lost 5, with 15 bases in between. This CDR3 has 15 residues. The germline gives CDR1 KGHDR, CDR2 SFDVKD. The CDR3 loop is CATSGFYGTNNEQFF. As DNA, the CDR3 is TGTGCCACCAGTGGTTTCTACGGGACAAACAATGAGCAGTTCTTC.

The V and J genes are TRBV7-6 and TRBJ2-1; TRBD2 is a possible D gene (6 bases). V lost 6 bases to trimming and J lost 2 bases, with 17 bases between them. Germline CDR1 is SGHVS and CDR2 is FNYEAQ. This CDR3 contains 16 residues. The CDR3 here is CASRTTNGSPYNEQFF. The CDR3 DNA follows: TGTGCCAGCAGAACGACTAACGGGAGCCCCTACAATGAGCAGTTCTTC.

As regards this clonotype: The junction shows a germline mismatch at one end, possibly a read error. This chain uses TRBV4-2 with TRBJ2-1; D is perhaps TRBD2 (6 bases). The CDR3 is 16 residues long. Germline loops: CDR1 LGHNA, CDR2 YNFKEQ. CDR3 in amino acids: CASSHAGGKGNNEQFF. DNA for the CDR3: TGCGCCAGCAGCCACGCCGGGGGAAAGGGAAACAATGAGCAGTTCTTC.

In its sample, this clonotype was seen once. In this CDR3 the conserved last residue, phenylalanine or tryptophan, is missing, so a read error is likely. The V gene is TRBV12-3 or TRBV12-4, the J gene TRBJ1-5; D is unclear. Trimming shortened V by 5 bases and J by 1 base, and 9 bases separated the two germline ends. The CDR3 loop spans 14 amino acids. CDR3 loop: CASSIEESNQPQHS. The CDR3 DNA reads TGTGCCAGCAGTATTGAGGAGAGCAATCAGCCCCAGCATTCT.

The chain is built from TRBV6-5 and TRBJ2-7; 10 nucleotides match TRBD1. This CDR3 spans 14 amino acids. V lost 3 bases and J lost 12; bases outside the gene matches: 11. The germline V gene encodes CDR1 MNHEY and CDR2 SVGAGI. CDR3 protein: CASSYETGGEGRYF. CDR3 nucleotide sequence: TGTGCCAGCAGTTATGAGACAGGGGGCGAGGGACGGTACTTC.

The chain uses TRBV21-1 and TRBJ1-4. TRBV21-1 is a documented pseudogene. The length of the CDR3 is 11 residues. CDR3 region: CAGSWGEKLFF. For the CDR3, the DNA is TGTGCCGGGAGCTGGGGTGAAAAACTGTTTTTT.

This clonotype appeared a few times. A much bigger clone sits one base away, suggesting this may be a read error. The J gene is TRBJ2-7, the V gene TRBV28, with a possible D match to TRBD2 (6 bases). The CDR3 runs to 13 residues. The V gene's germline CDR1 is MDHEN and CDR2 SYDVKM. V lost 8 bases and J lost 2, with 13 bases in between. CDR3 sequence: CASRGSFPYEQYF. The CDR3 nucleotides read TGTGCCAGCCGGGGGTCTTTCCCCTACGAGCAGTACTTC. The entire variable domain, with the rest obtained from reference TRBV28 and TRBJ2-7, is as follows: DVKVTQSSRYLVKRTGEKVFLECVQDMDHENMFWYRQDPGLGLRLIYFSYDVKMKEKGDIPEGYSVSREKKERFSLILESASTNQTSMYLCASRGSFPYEQYFGPGTRLTVT.

The rearrangement uses TRBV7-9 and TRBJ2-7, with unresolved D. V shed 3 bases and J shed 5 bases, with 8 bases lying between them. Germline-derived CDR1 and CDR2 are SEHNR and FQNEAQ (reference sequence). This CDR3 contains 12 residues. CDR3 nucleotides: TGTGCCAGCAGCTTTGTGATCAACGAGCAGTACTTC. Its protein product is CASSFVINEQYF.

Concerning this clonotype: The final CDR3 position lacks the conserved phenylalanine or tryptophan, pointing to a likely read error. The DNA is left out, because the CDR3 cannot be placed on it with certainty; the CDR3 is given as TCRdb lists it. J is TRBJ2-7 and V is TRBV29-1; the table's TRBD2 call for D was not verified on the DNA. The CDR3 contains 16 residues when both ends are counted. Germline V gene data show CDR1 as SQVTM and CDR2 as ANQGSEA. The CDR3 spells CSAMTSGTSTPYEQYL.

This chain joins TRBV6-5 and TRBJ1-5; D is uncertain. This CDR3 is 15 amino acids long. V gave up 6 bases and J gave up 5 bases, with 17 bases separating them. Germline V CDR1 and CDR2: MNHEY, SVGAGI. Here the CDR3 reads CASRTLREGDQPQHF. CDR3 coding DNA: TGTGCCAGCAGAACCCTTAGGGAGGGCGATCAGCCCCAGCATTTT.

In regard to this clonotype: The junction departs from the called germline gene at one end, perhaps through a read error. The chain is built from TRBV6-6 and TRBJ2-7; D could derive from TRBD1 or TRBD2 (6 bases each). From germline, CDR1 is MNHNY and CDR2 SVGAGI (reference sequence). The CDR3 is 15 residues long. The CDR3: CANSYPEGGGDEQYF. The CDR3 DNA follows: TGTGCCAACAGTTACCCCGAAGGGGGAGGAGATGAGCAGTATTTC.

A note on this clonotype: No conserved phenylalanine or tryptophan ends this CDR3, so it is likely a read error. This rearrangement joins TRBV5-1 to TRBJ1-5, with D hard to call. Germline V lookup: CDR1 SGHRS, CDR2 YFSETQ. V was clipped by 0 bases and J by 7 bases, with 11 bases between them. The length of the CDR3 is 14 residues. The CDR3 protein is CASSLAEGRQPQHS. In nucleotides, the CDR3 is TGCGCCAGCAGCTTGGCAGAGGGCCGACAGCCCCAGCATTCT.

This clonotype occurred a few times. One junction end disagrees with the germline gene, perhaps due to a read error. V and J are TRBV11-2 and TRBJ1-4; the D gene is possibly TRBD1 (6 bases). The CDR3 extends over 15 amino acids. Germline V gives CDR1 SGHAT, CDR2 FQNNGV. The CDR3 coding sequence is TGTGCCAGCAGCGACTTTAGCAGGGGTTTAGAAAGACTGTTTTTT. It translates to CASSDFSRGLERLFF.

This clonotype occurred a few times. The chain carries TRBV7-2 and TRBJ2-3; tentative D call: TRBD1 (6 bases). This CDR3 has 13 amino acids. The germline V gene has CDR1 SGHTA and CDR2 FQGNSA. The V and J ends lost 4 bases and 2 bases respectively, with 7 bases between them. The chain's CDR3 is CASSWTDTDTQYF. The CDR3 bases are TGTGCCAGCAGCTGGACAGACACAGATACGCAGTATTTT. The whole variable domain, remainder taken from reference TRBV7-2 and TRBJ2-3, is GAGVSQSPSNKVTEKGKDVELRCDPISGHTALYWYRQSLGQGLEFLIYFQGNSAPDKSGLPSDRFSAERTGGSVSTLTIQRTQQEDSAVYLCASSWTDTDTQYFGPGTRLTVL.

This clonotype was seen repeatedly, ten times or more. The chain is built from TRBV5-1 and TRBJ2-7; possibly TRBD1 for D (5 bases). The CDR3 extends over 14 amino acids. Germline CDR1 SGHRS, CDR2 YFSETQ. V lost 0 bases, J lost 9 bases, and 16 bases lay in between. CDR3: CASSLAAGQVSQYF. The CDR3 bases are TGCGCCAGCAGCTTGGCAGCAGGGCAGGTTTCGCAGTACTTC.

In regard to this clonotype: Because the CDR3 is missing its conserved closing phenylalanine or tryptophan, this is likely a read error. The gene calls are TRBV6-2 or TRBV6-3 and TRBJ2-1; D uncertain. CDR3 length equals 11 residues. Germline V lookup: CDR1 MNHEY, CDR2 SVGEGT. The CDR3 sequence is CASSTNNEQFS. For the CDR3, the DNA is TGCGCCAGCAGTACAAACAACGAGCAGTTCTCC.

With regard to this clonotype: Lacking the conserved final phenylalanine or tryptophan, this CDR3 likely reflects a read error. The chain links TRBV6-2 or TRBV6-3 to TRBJ2-3, with D possibly matching TRBD2 (6 bases). There are 15 residues in the CDR3. From germline, CDR1 is MNHEY and CDR2 SVGEGT. CDR3 residues: CVSSNSKGGADTQYL. The CDR3 DNA reads as TGTGTCAGCAGTAACTCGAAAGGCGGGGCAGATACGCAGTATTTA.

To note about this clonotype: The germline gene is not matched at one end of the junction; a read error may be the cause. This chain links TRBV11-1 with TRBJ2-1; 11 bases line up with TRBD2. The CDR3 has 20 amino acids. Germline V gives CDR1 SGHAT, CDR2 FQDESV (reference sequence). The CDR3 coding sequence is TGTGCCATCAGCATAGGAAAGACTAGCGGGGCCTCACGGCTCGGTAATGAGCAGTTCTTC. This translates into CAISIGKTSGASRLGNEQFF.

As regards this clonotype: The missing conserved phenylalanine or tryptophan at the end of this CDR3 makes a read error likely. The chain combines TRBV5-4 with TRBJ2-1; 12 bases line up with TRBD2. Looked up from germline, CDR1 is SGHNT and CDR2 is YYREEE (reference sequence). The CDR3 is 13 amino acids. The CDR3 DNA reads TGTGCCACGACTAGCGGGAGACCCAATGTGCAGTTCCTC. This codes for CATTSGRPNVQFL.

The V call is TRBV7-9, the J call TRBJ1-2; possibly TRBD1 for D (5 bases). V was trimmed by 10 bases and J by 6 bases, leaving 21 bases between them. Germline V gives CDR1 SEHNR, CDR2 FQNEAQ (reference sequence). The CDR3 sequence is 14 residues long. CDR3 nucleotide sequence: TGTGCCATCAGATGGGATGGGGGGTTTCATGGCTACACCTTC. Translation gives CAIRWDGGFHGYTF. Using reference TRBV7-9 and TRBJ1-2 for the parts outside the CDR3, the full variable domain is DTGVSQNPRHKITKRGQNVTFRCDPISEHNRLYWYRQTLGQGPEFLTYFQNEAQLEKSRLLSDRFSAERPKGSFSTLEIQRTEQGDSAMYLCAIRWDGGFHGYTFGSGTRLTVV.

This clonotype is medium-sized by share. The chain is built from TRBV6-1 and TRBJ1-1; possibly TRBD1 for D (6 bases). The V gene's germline CDR1 is MNHNS and CDR2 SASEGT. V was pared by 1 base and J by 2 bases, with 11 bases between. The CDR3 extends over 15 amino acids. Here the CDR3 reads CASSEDGGGNTEAFF. As DNA, the CDR3 is TGTGCCAGCAGTGAAGACGGAGGGGGAAACACTGAAGCTTTCTTT.

This clonotype was seen only once. A read error may account for a junction end that differs from germline. The chain uses TRBV29-1 and TRBJ2-3; 7 nucleotides agree with TRBD2. The CDR3 length is 13 residues. The V gene's germline CDR1 is SQVTM and CDR2 ANQGSEA. DNA for the CDR3: TGCATCGTTGGTGCGGGAGTGTACGATACGCAGTATTTT. Translated, it gives CIVGAGVYDTQYF.